These T cell receptor beta chains were read from a single sample in a study of long-term antiretroviral therapy in people with HIV. Repertoires were generated with immunoSEQ multiplex PCR, while TCRdb's copy carries only in-frame clones and drops some. The sample has some 11,000 clones, over 80% seen once. Specimen: unsorted PBMCs, collected 3.4 years after starting antiretroviral therapy. These receptors came from a middle-aged man with HIV. Both conserved end residues are part of each CDR3. The order of the fields is CDR3 protein, CDR3 DNA, clone size, V gene, D gene, J gene. The D gene is left open where the match is weak. Clone size is stated in some rows and not others, as once, few, many or a class when expanded.

CDR3aa: CASSLTPGQGYLGTQYF
CDR3nt: TGTGCCAGCAGCCTAACCCCGGGACAGGGATATTTGGGGACCCAGTACTTC
abundance: .
v_gene: TRBV7-2
d_gene: TRBD1
j_gene: TRBJ2-5

CDR3aa: CASSGTSGSNEQFF
CDR3nt: TGTGCCAGCTCAGGGACTAGCGGGAGCAATGAGCAGTTCTTC
abundance: .
v_gene: TRBV18
d_gene: TRBD2
j_gene: TRBJ2-1

CDR3aa: CASSSGLAGGAYNEQFF
CDR3nt: TGTGCCAGCAGCTCGGGACTAGCGGGAGGAGCCTACAATGAGCAGTTCTTC
abundance: .
v_gene: TRBV11-1
d_gene: TRBD2
j_gene: TRBJ2-1

CDR3aa: CASSSSGGPNEQFF
CDR3nt: TGTGCCAGCAGCAGTAGCGGGGGCCCCAATGAGCAGTTCTTC
abundance: .
v_gene: TRBV7-2
d_gene: TRBD2
j_gene: TRBJ2-1

CDR3aa: CASSPSGGRSEQYF
CDR3nt: TGTGCCAGCAGCCCGAGCGGCGGGAGGTCGGAGCAGTACTTC
abundance: .
v_gene: TRBV7-2
d_gene: TRBD2
j_gene: TRBJ2-7

CDR3aa: CASSLAPTDTDEQYF
CDR3nt: TGTGCCAGCAGCTTAGCACCGACTGATACCGACGAGCAGTACTTC
abundance: large
v_gene: TRBV7-3
d_gene: .
j_gene: TRBJ2-7

CDR3aa: CAIREQGNTEAFF
CDR3nt: TGTGCCATCAGGGAACAGGGGAACACTGAAGCTTTCTTT
abundance: few
v_gene: TRBV10-3
d_gene: .
j_gene: TRBJ1-1

CDR3aa: CASSVGGNTGELFF
CDR3nt: TGTGCCAGCAGCGTAGGAGGGAACACCGGGGAGCTGTTTTTT
abundance: .
v_gene: TRBV9
d_gene: .
j_gene: TRBJ2-2

CDR3aa: CASSAPRGYSGSVTYEQYF
CDR3nt: TGTGCCAGCAGCGCCCCTAGAGGTTATAGCGGGAGTGTCACCTACGAGCAGTACTTC
abundance: .
v_gene: TRBV5-4
d_gene: TRBD2
j_gene: TRBJ2-7

CDR3aa: CASSPYSTNTEAFF
CDR3nt: TGCGCCAGCAGCCCATACAGCACAAACACTGAAGCTTTCTTT
abundance: .
v_gene: TRBV4-1
d_gene: .
j_gene: TRBJ1-1

CDR3aa: CASSLPGQGNEAFF
CDR3nt: TGTGCCAGCAGTCTTCCGGGACAGGGCAATGAAGCTTTCTTT
abundance: .
v_gene: TRBV11-3
d_gene: TRBD1
j_gene: TRBJ1-1

CDR3aa: CAWSVGTGGELFF
CDR3nt: TGTGCCTGGAGTGTAGGGACGGGCGGGGAGCTGTTTTTT
abundance: .
v_gene: TRBV30
d_gene: .
j_gene: TRBJ2-2

CDR3aa: CASSLSGTGVHLQPQHF
CDR3nt: TGTGCCAGCAGTTTATCCGGGACAGGGGTCCACCTTCAGCCCCAGCATTTT
abundance: .
v_gene: TRBV27
d_gene: TRBD1
j_gene: TRBJ1-5

CDR3aa: CASTVEASGSNEQFF
CDR3nt: TGTGCCAGCACAGTAGAGGCTAGCGGGAGCAATGAGCAGTTCTTC
abundance: .
v_gene: TRBV2
d_gene: TRBD2
j_gene: TRBJ2-1

CDR3aa: CASSLNPGTVGYTF
CDR3nt: TGCGCCAGCAGCTTGAATCCCGGGACAGTTGGCTACACCTTC
abundance: .
v_gene: TRBV5-1
d_gene: TRBD1
j_gene: TRBJ1-2

CDR3aa: CASHSPPLEKLFF
CDR3nt: TGCGCCAGCCACAGCCCACCTTTAGAAAAACTGTTTTTT
abundance: .
v_gene: TRBV10-1
d_gene: .
j_gene: TRBJ1-4

CDR3aa: CASSLSPSGSEEQYF
CDR3nt: TGTGCCAGCAGCTTATCGCCTAGCGGGAGTGAAGAGCAGTACTTC
abundance: once
v_gene: TRBV7-7
d_gene: TRBD2
j_gene: TRBJ2-7

CDR3aa: CASSRASRLDDSYEQYF
CDR3nt: TGCGCCAGCAGCCGAGCATCACGCTTGGACGACTCCTACGAGCAGTACTTC
abundance: .
v_gene: TRBV4-1
d_gene: .
j_gene: TRBJ2-7

CDR3aa: CASSTKFEQFF
CDR3nt: TGTGCCAGCAGCACTAAGTTTGAGCAGTTCTTC
abundance: .
v_gene: TRBV7-2
d_gene: .
j_gene: TRBJ2-1

CDR3aa: CASSGRGVGGTDTQYF
CDR3nt: TGTGCCAGCAGTGGTCGAGGAGTGGGTGGCACAGATACGCAGTATTTT
abundance: .
v_gene: TRBV28
d_gene: .
j_gene: TRBJ2-3

CDR3aa: CASSLEGGARLDEQFF
CDR3nt: TGCGCCAGCAGCTTGGAGGGAGGGGCGAGGTTGGATGAGCAGTTCTTC
abundance: .
v_gene: TRBV5-1
d_gene: TRBD2
j_gene: TRBJ2-1

CDR3aa: CASSIQGSTDTQYF
CDR3nt: TGTGCCAGTAGTATTCAGGGGAGCACAGATACGCAGTATTTT
abundance: .
v_gene: TRBV19
d_gene: .
j_gene: TRBJ2-3

CDR3aa: CASSLSYNEKLFF
CDR3nt: TGCGCCAGCAGCTTGTCTTACAATGAAAAACTGTTTTTT
abundance: .
v_gene: TRBV5-1
d_gene: .
j_gene: TRBJ1-4

CDR3aa: CASSTVRGPQHF
CDR3nt: TGTGCCAGTAGTACGGTCAGGGGGCCCCAGCATTTT
abundance: .
v_gene: TRBV19
d_gene: .
j_gene: TRBJ1-5